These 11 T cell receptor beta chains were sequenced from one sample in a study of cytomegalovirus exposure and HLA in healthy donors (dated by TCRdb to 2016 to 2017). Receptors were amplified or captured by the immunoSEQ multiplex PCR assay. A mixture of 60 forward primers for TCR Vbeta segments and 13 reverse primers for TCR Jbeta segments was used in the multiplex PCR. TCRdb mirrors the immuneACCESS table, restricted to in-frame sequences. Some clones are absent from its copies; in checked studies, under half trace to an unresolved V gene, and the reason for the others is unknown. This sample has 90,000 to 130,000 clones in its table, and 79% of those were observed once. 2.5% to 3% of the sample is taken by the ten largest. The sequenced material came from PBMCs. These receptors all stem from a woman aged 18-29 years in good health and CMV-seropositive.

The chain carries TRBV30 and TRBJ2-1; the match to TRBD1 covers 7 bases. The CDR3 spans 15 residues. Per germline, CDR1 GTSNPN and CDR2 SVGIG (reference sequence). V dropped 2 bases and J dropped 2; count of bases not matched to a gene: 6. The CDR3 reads CAWSLNRGTYNEQFF. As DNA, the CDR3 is TGTGCCTGGAGTCTAAACAGGGGAACCTACAATGAGCAGTTCTTC.

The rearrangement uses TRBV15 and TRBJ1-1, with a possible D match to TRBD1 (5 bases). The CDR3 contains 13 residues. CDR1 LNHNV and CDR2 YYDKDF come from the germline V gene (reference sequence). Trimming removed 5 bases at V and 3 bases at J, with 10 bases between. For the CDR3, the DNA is TGTGCCACCAGCGGGGGGGACGACACTGAAGCTTTCTTT. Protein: CATSGGDDTEAFF. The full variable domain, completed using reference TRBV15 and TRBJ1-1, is DAMVIQNPRYQVTQFGKPVTLSCSQTLNHNVMYWYQQKSSQAPKLLFHYYDKDFNNEADTPDNFQSRRPNTSFCFLDIRSPGLGDTAMYLCATSGGDDTEAFFGQGTRLTVV.

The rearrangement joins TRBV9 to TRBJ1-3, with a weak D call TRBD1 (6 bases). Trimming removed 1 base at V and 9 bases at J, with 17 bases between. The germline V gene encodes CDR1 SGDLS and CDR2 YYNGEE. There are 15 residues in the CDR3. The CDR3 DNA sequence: TGTGCCAGCAGCGTATTCGGGGGGGCCCAAGGCACCATATATTTT. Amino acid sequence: CASSVFGGAQGTIYF.

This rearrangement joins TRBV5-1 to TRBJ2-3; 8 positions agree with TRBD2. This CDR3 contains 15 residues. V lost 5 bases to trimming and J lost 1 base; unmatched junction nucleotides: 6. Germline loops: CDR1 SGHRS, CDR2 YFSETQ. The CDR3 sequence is CASRPSTSGTDTQYF. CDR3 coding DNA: TGCGCCAGCAGACCATCGACTAGCGGCACAGATACGCAGTATTTT.

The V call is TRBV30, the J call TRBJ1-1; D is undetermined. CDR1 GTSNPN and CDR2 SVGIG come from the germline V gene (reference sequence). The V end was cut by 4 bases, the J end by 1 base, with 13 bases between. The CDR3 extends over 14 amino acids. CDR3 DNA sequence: TGTGCCTGGATCGCTCAGGTCCGGAACACTGAAGCTTTCTTT. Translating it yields CAWIAQVRNTEAFF.

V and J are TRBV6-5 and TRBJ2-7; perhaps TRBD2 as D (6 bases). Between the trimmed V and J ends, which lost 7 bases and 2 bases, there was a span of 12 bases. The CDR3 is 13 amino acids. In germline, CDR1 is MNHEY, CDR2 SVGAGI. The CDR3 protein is CASTTGTAYEQYF. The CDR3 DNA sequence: TGTGCCAGCACAACCGGGACTGCCTACGAGCAGTACTTC.

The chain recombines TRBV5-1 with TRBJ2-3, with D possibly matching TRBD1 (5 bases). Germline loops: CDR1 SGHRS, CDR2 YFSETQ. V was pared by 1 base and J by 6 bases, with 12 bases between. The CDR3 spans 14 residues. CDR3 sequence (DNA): TGCGCCAGCAGCTTGTTAGGCAGGGCGGATACGCAGTATTTT. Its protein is CASSLLGRADTQYF.

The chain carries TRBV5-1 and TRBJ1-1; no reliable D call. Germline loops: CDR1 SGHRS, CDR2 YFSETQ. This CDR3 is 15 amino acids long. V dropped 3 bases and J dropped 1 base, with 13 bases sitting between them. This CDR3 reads CASSYLREKNTEAFF. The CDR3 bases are TGCGCCAGCAGCTACTTAAGAGAGAAGAACACTGAAGCTTTCTTT.

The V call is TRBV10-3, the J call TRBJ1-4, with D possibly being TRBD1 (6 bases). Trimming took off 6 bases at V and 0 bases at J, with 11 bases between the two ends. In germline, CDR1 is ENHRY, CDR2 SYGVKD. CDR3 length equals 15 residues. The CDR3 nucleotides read TGTGCCATCAGCCTACAGGGCCCAACTAATGAAAAACTGTTTTTT. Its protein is CAISLQGPTNEKLFF.

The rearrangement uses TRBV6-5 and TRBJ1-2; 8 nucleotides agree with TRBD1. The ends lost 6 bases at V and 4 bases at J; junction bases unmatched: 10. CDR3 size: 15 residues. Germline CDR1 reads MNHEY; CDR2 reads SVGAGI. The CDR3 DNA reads TGTGCCAGCAGGCAGGGGGCCGGCCTGGGCTATGGCTACACCTTC. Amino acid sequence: CASRQGAGLGYGYTF.

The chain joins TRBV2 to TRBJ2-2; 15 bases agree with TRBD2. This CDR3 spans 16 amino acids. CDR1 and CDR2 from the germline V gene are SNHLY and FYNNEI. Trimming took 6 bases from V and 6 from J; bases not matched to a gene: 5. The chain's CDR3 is CASRPGLAGGAGELFF. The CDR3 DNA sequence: TGTGCCAGCAGACCCGGACTAGCGGGAGGGGCCGGGGAGCTGTTTTTT.